This T cell receptor (beta chain) was observed in a study of CD8 T cells in ankylosing spondylitis. Study-level points and caveats: In reactive arthritis synovial fluid and blood, some motif variants had been reported before. Enrichment of disease-linked clones was reportedly significant in matched ankylosing spondylitis synovial fluid. The authors found the disease-linked clones to be CD8+ and relatively rare in peripheral blood.

This clonotype has at least ten counts. Its antigen is unidentified. Each CDR3 protein is one row after TCRdb ran MiXCR on the 5' RACE reads. Here the sample spans more than 150,000 distinct CDR3 sequences, roughly 13% being singletons. Trimming took 6 bases from V and 4 from J, leaving 6 bases between them. There are 11 residues in the CDR3. Per germline, CDR1 DFQATT and CDR2 SNEGSKA (reference sequence). The specimen was blood, either unsorted or a sorted T cell fraction (not recorded which). The receptor comes from a male donor with ankylosing spondylitis or in good health (not recorded which). V and J are TRBV20-1 and TRBJ2-2, with D uncertain. CDR3 protein: CSAKVTGELFF. Here the CDR3 DNA reads TGCAGTGCCAAGGTCACCGGGGAGCTGTTTTTT.